This T cell receptor (beta chain) stems from a study of OX40 agonist ivuxolimab in advanced cancers. The CDR3 has 16 residues. V trimming: 6 bases; J trimming: 2 bases; junction bases outside the gene matches: 12. CDR1 and CDR2 (germline): SGHVS, FQNEAQ. This clone was seen only once. Sequenced by immunoSEQ multiplex PCR; TCRdb stores in-frame clones only, minus some. The data hold 100,000 to 150,000 clones, with about 94% observed a single time. Sequences were derived from CD4+ or CD8+ T cells sorted from blood, sampled in a trial of the OX40 agonist ivuxolimab. The chain carries TRBV7-8 and TRBJ2-7; 8 bases map to TRBD1. The TCR sequence derives from an adult with an advanced solid tumor such as melanoma, head and neck, liver or kidney cancer. CDR3 region: CASRSLLRDRPYEQYF. Written as DNA, the CDR3 is TGTGCCAGCAGGTCCCTGCTCCGGGACAGGCCCTACGAGCAGTACTTC.